Following are 9 T cell receptor beta chains from one sample sequenced in a study of cytomegalovirus exposure and HLA in healthy donors. Primers included in the PCR were 60 Vbeta and 13 Jbeta primers. The assay was immunoSEQ multiplex PCR, and TCRdb's table has in-frame clones only and misses some. The sample consists of about 120,000 clones, around 65% of them appearing once. Sequenced material: PBMCs. These receptors were obtained from a man younger than 30 in good health and CMV-seronegative.

The chain combines TRBV28 with TRBJ2-1; TRBD2 is a possible D gene (7 bases). The CDR3 sequence is 15 residues long. V was clipped by 5 bases and J by 2 bases, with 13 bases between them. Germline CDR1 and CDR2: MDHEN and SYDVKM. The CDR3 region has the DNA TGTGCCAGCAGTCCCCGCGGGGGCCCCTACAATGAGCAGTTCTTC. Translation: CASSPRGGPYNEQFF.

This chain uses TRBV2 with TRBJ2-2, with 16 bases lining up with TRBD2. The CDR3 totals 15 residues. Per germline, CDR1 SNHLY and CDR2 FYNNEI. V lost 10 bases, J lost 6 bases, and 5 bases stayed unmatched. CDR3 loop: CATYGTSGRAGELFF. The CDR3 DNA reads TGTGCCACATACGGGACTAGCGGGAGGGCCGGGGAGCTGTTTTTT.

This chain joins TRBV30 and TRBJ1-2; 8 nucleotides align to TRBD1. V gave up 8 bases and J gave up 6 bases; unmatched junction bases: 8. The CDR3 is made up of 12 amino acids. CDR1 is GTSNPN and CDR2 is SVGIG in the germline V gene (reference sequence). CDR3 sequence: CAGWTGRDGYTF. The CDR3 DNA follows: TGTGCCGGTTGGACAGGGAGGGATGGCTACACCTTC.

This chain uses TRBV18 with TRBJ2-7; D gene ambiguous. Trimming took off 0 bases at V and 1 base at J, with 7 bases between the two ends. Germline V gene sequence: CDR1 KGHSH, CDR2 LQKENI. The CDR3 totals 14 residues. The CDR3 DNA reads TGTGCCAGCTCACCACCGGAGCAATCCTACGAGCAGTACTTC. This translates into CASSPPEQSYEQYF.

The chain combines TRBV18 with TRBJ2-5; D may be TRBD1 (6 bases). V gave up 5 bases and J gave up 0 bases, with 16 bases separating them. CDR3 length equals 16 residues. Germline V gene data show CDR1 as KGHSH and CDR2 as LQKENI. The CDR3 is CASSYDRDIYQETQYF. The CDR3 nucleotides are TGTGCCAGCTCATACGACCGGGACATCTACCAAGAGACCCAGTACTTC.

This rearrangement joins TRBV2 to TRBJ2-1; no clear D. Germline lookup yields CDR1 SNHLY and CDR2 FYNNEI. The CDR3 spans 11 residues. Trimming pared 7 bases from V and 9 bases from J, leaving 10 bases between. The CDR3 loop is CASTPSVEQFF. The CDR3 nucleotides are TGTGCCAGCACCCCCAGCGTTGAGCAGTTCTTC.

This clone was recorded a few times. In DNA, the CDR3 is TGTGCCAGCTCACCGGGTCGAGGGTCCGAGACCCAGTACTTC. Translation gives CASSPGRGSETQYF. V gene TRBV18 combines with J gene TRBJ2-5; a weak D match, TRBD2 (5 bases). In germline, CDR1 is KGHSH, CDR2 LQKENI. Trimming took off 3 bases at V and 5 bases at J, with 13 bases between the two ends. The CDR3 consists of 14 residues.

This chain's CDR3 is CAWSPRTSGEITDTQYF. The CDR3 DNA sequence: TGTGCCTGGAGCCCGAGGACTAGCGGGGAGATCACAGATACGCAGTATTTT. The chain combines TRBV30 with TRBJ2-3; TRBD2 aligns across 12 bases. Trimming at V came to 3 bases and at J to 2 bases, leaving 9 bases not matched to a gene. Germline assignment: CDR1 GTSNPN and CDR2 SVGIG (reference sequence). The length of the CDR3 is 17 residues.

The rearrangement links TRBV2 to TRBJ2-1, with 9 positions matching TRBD1. The length of the CDR3 is 14 residues. Germline V gives CDR1 SNHLY, CDR2 FYNNEI. Germline trimming cut 10 bases from V and 4 bases from J; bases unmatched to any gene: 8. The chain's CDR3 is CAIRTGEGYNEQFF. Here the CDR3 DNA reads TGTGCCATCCGGACAGGGGAAGGGTACAATGAGCAGTTCTTC.